The present entry profiles one TCR beta chain with its context. What it binds is not known. Germline CDR1 is SGHTA and CDR2 is FQGNSA. The ends were cut back, 3 bases at V and 5 bases at J, with 8 bases in the middle. The CDR3 loop spans 12 amino acids. Unique molecular identifiers were used to barcode this TCRbeta library. TCRdb re-called the PCR reads with MiXCR, one entry per CDR3 protein. The data hold fewer than 350,000 distinct CDR3 sequences, with roughly 8.2% observed a single time. This entry comes from a study of T-cell reconstitution after alpha-beta-depleted transplantation in children. Overall study findings and caveats: Several patients had high TCRbeta diversity at day 60; it came from surviving recipient T cells and thymic progenitors. Counts and diversity of T cells one year after transplant came mostly from newly produced T cells. As was reported, about two months after transplant, alpha-beta T cells came from several hundred expanded graft clones.

Specimen: peripheral blood, collected 360 days after TCRalphabeta/CD19-depleted stem cell transplant. This receptor was obtained from a female patient aged 2-15 years who had a stem cell transplant for Fanconi anemia, so the T cells may come from the graft donor. The V call is TRBV7-2, the J call TRBJ2-7; D remains ambiguous. For the CDR3, the DNA is TGTGCCAGCAGCTTGGTCTGGAACGAGCAGTACTTC. Its protein is CASSLVWNEQYF.